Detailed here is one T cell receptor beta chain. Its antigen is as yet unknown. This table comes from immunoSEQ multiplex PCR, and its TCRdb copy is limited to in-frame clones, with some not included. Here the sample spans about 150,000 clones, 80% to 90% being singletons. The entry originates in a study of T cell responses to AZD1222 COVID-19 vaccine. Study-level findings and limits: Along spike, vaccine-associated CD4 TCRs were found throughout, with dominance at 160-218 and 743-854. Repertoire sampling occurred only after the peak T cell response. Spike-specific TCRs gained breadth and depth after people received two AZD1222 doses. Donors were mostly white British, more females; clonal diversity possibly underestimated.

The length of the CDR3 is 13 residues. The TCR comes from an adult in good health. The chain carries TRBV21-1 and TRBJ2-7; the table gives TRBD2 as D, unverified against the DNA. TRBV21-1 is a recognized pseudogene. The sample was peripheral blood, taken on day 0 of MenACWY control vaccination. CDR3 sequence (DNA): TGTGCCAGCAGCAAAGTTGACTACTACGAGCAGTACTTC. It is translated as CASSKVDYYEQYF.